The 24 T cell receptor beta chains reported below all come from one sample, sequenced in a study of beta chain features in type 1 diabetes. Study-wide results and limits: Moderate yet significant TCRB CDR3 shortening was seen in Type 1 diabetes patients in all four CD4+ subsets.

The investigators reverse transcribed all of the isolated RNA, so they sequenced expressed TCRB transcripts. Here immunoSEQ multiplex PCR was the method, and the copy in TCRdb shows in-frame clones only, minus some. The sample consists of roughly 150,000 clones, about 8.3% of them appearing once. What these receptors recognize is not known. Sequencing input: central memory CD4+ T cells from blood. The receptors shown here come from a woman aged 18-29 years with type 1 diabetes.

This clone was counted between two and nine times. V usage is TRBV29-1 and J usage is TRBJ1-4; a weak D match, TRBD1 (5 bases). This CDR3 is built from 16 residues. Per the germline V gene, CDR1 is SQVTM and CDR2 is ANQGSEA. V was clipped by 4 bases and J by 3 bases, with 18 bases between them. CDR3 region: CSVAGGVTRANEKLFF. CDR3 in DNA: TGCAGCGTTGCGGGGGGTGTGACAAGAGCTAATGAAAAACTGTTTTTT.

As to this clone: Distinct nucleotide sequences in the sample also encode this CDR3. The genes are TRBV19 and TRBJ2-3; D may be TRBD1 (6 bases). CDR1 is LNHDA and CDR2 is SQIVND in the germline V gene (reference sequence). The CDR3 is made up of 14 amino acids. Trimming took off 5 bases at V and 3 bases at J, with 12 bases between the two ends. DNA for the CDR3: TGTGCCAGTAGTCCCGACAGGAGGACAGATACGCAGTATTTT. Translation: CASSPDRRTDTQYF.

This sequence joins TRBV19 and TRBJ1-5, with 7 bases lining up with TRBD1. Trimming at V came to 10 bases and at J to 4 bases, leaving 7 bases not matched to a gene. This CDR3 has 13 amino acids. The germline gives CDR1 LNHDA, CDR2 SQIVND (reference sequence). CDR3: CATRDSWNQPQHF. CDR3 DNA sequence: TGTGCCACCCGGGACAGTTGGAATCAGCCCCAGCATTTT.

This clone appeared a few times. This chain links TRBV30 with TRBJ2-3; 7 bases line up with TRBD2. CDR3 size: 13 residues. Per the germline V gene, CDR1 is GTSNPN and CDR2 is SVGIG (reference sequence). J was trimmed by 4 bases and V by 3 bases; bases with no gene match: 4. CDR3 in DNA: TGTGCCTGGAGGAGGGAGGGAGCAGATACGCAGTATTTT. The encoded protein is CAWRREGADTQYF.

The CDR3 region is CASSQVLAETSSYEQYF. CDR3 nucleotide sequence: TGTGCCAGCAGCCAGGTCCTGGCGGAGACGAGCTCCTACGAGCAGTACTTC. This sequence joins TRBV4-2 and TRBJ2-7, with D unclear. Trimming removed 3 bases at V and 0 bases at J, with 18 bases between. Germline V gene data show CDR1 as LGHNA and CDR2 as YNFKEQ. The CDR3 spans 17 residues.

A few counts support this clone. This chain uses TRBV21-1 with TRBJ2-7; the table assigns TRBD1, which was not confirmed against the DNA. TRBV21-1 is recorded as a pseudogene. CDR3 size: 15 residues. CDR3 in amino acids: CASSPSGHFSYEQYF. CDR3 bases: TGTGCCAGCAGTCCTTCGGGACACTTCAGCTACGAGCAGTACTTC.

The chain combines TRBV19 with TRBJ1-5, with D possibly being TRBD1 (6 bases). This CDR3 has 14 residues. V shed 5 bases and J shed 0 bases, with 8 bases lying between them. Germline CDR1 is LNHDA and CDR2 is SQIVND (reference sequence). The CDR3 loop reads CASSSRGSNQPQHF. The CDR3 DNA reads TGTGCCAGTAGTTCCAGGGGTAGCAATCAGCCCCAGCATTTT.

This clone was observed a few times. This chain uses TRBV7-9 with TRBJ2-1; possibly TRBD2 for D (5 bases). There are 14 residues in the CDR3. Trimming cost V 1 base and J 6 bases, with 10 bases left between them. The germline gives CDR1 SEHNR, CDR2 FQNEAQ (reference sequence). CDR3: CASSLETEANEQFF. The CDR3 DNA is TGTGCCAGCAGCTTAGAGACGGAGGCCAATGAGCAGTTCTTC.

The J gene is TRBJ2-7, the V gene TRBV5-5; D is undetermined. Deletions cut 6 bases from V and 5 bases from J, with 15 bases between. Germline CDR1 SGHKS, CDR2 YYEKEE (reference sequence). The CDR3 consists of 13 residues. The CDR3 DNA reads as TGTGCCAGCATCCGAGGCCGCGAGGACGAGCAGTACTTC. This translates into CASIRGREDEQYF.

In its sample, this clone was seen a few times. The chain combines TRBV28 with TRBJ1-5, with D maybe TRBD1 (5 bases). V was cut by 5 bases and J by 2 bases, with 13 bases left in between. CDR1 is MDHEN, CDR2 SYDVKM, per germline. The CDR3 totals 15 residues. This CDR3 is CASSIQGEGNQPQHF. CDR3 coding DNA: TGTGCCAGCAGTATCCAAGGGGAAGGCAATCAGCCCCAGCATTTT.

This clone has just a few counts. The V and J genes are TRBV2 and TRBJ1-5; D is possibly TRBD1 (6 bases). Germline values: CDR1 SNHLY, CDR2 FYNNEI. This CDR3 spans 15 amino acids. V lost 6 bases, J lost 4 bases, and 16 bases lay in between. CDR3: CASRENRVGNQPQHF. The CDR3 DNA follows: TGTGCCAGCAGGGAGAACAGGGTGGGTAATCAGCCCCAGCATTTT.

This clone has only a few counts. V is TRBV7-2 and J is TRBJ1-2; D call uncertain. Germline CDR1 and CDR2: SGHTA and FQGNSA. Trimming took 5 bases from V and 0 from J, leaving 4 bases between them. There are 12 residues in the CDR3. Here the CDR3 reads CASSQTNYGYTF. DNA for the CDR3: TGTGCCAGCAGCCAAACTAACTATGGCTACACCTTC. Full variable domain (missing parts from reference TRBV7-2 and TRBJ1-2): GAGVSQSPSNKVTEKGKDVELRCDPISGHTALYWYRQSLGQGLEFLIYFQGNSAPDKSGLPSDRFSAERTGGSVSTLTIQRTQQEDSAVYLCASSQTNYGYTFGSGTRLTVV.

J is TRBJ2-3 and V is TRBV28; TRBD1 agrees at 8 bases. The CDR3 runs 15 residues. The V and J ends lost 5 bases and 1 base, in that order; junction bases with no gene match: 5. The germline V gene has CDR1 MDHEN and CDR2 SYDVKM. The CDR3 nucleotides read TGTGCCAGCAGTACCCAGGGGGCGGGCACAGATACGCAGTATTTT. Translation: CASSTQGAGTDTQYF.

This clone was seen a few times. The chain is built from TRBV2 and TRBJ2-1; the D gene is possibly TRBD1 (5 bases). Germline V gene lookup returns CDR1 SNHLY and CDR2 FYNNEI. V dropped 6 bases and J dropped 1 base, with 7 bases sitting between them. CDR3 length: 13 residues. For the CDR3, the DNA is TGTGCCAGCAGAGGACAATCCTACAATGAGCAGTTCTTC. Its translation is CASRGQSYNEQFF.

The CDR3 DNA reads TGTGCCAGCAGCTTAAGTTGGAGCTCTGGAAACACCATATATTTT. Its protein product is CASSLSWSSGNTIYF. V is TRBV7-8 and J is TRBJ1-3; D is unresolved. Trimming removed 2 bases at V and 0 bases at J, with 8 bases between. CDR3 length: 15 residues. In germline, CDR1 is SGHVS, CDR2 FQNEAQ.

This rearrangement joins TRBV28 to TRBJ1-1; no reliable D call. This CDR3 region has 14 residues. CDR1 and CDR2 from the germline V gene are MDHEN and SYDVKM. V shed 5 bases and J shed 4 bases, with 14 bases lying between them. CDR3 in amino acids: CASSHHSPTTEAFF. CDR3 DNA sequence: TGTGCCAGCAGTCACCACAGCCCCACCACTGAAGCTTTCTTT. The full variable domain, with the rest looked up from reference TRBV28 and TRBJ1-1, is DVKVTQSSRYLVKRTGEKVFLECVQDMDHENMFWYRQDPGLGLRLIYFSYDVKMKEKGDIPEGYSVSREKKERFSLILESASTNQTSMYLCASSHHSPTTEAFFGQGTRLTVV.

The CDR3 here is CASSQGVTSEGGELFF. DNA of the CDR3: TGTGCCAGCAGCCAAGGCGTGACTAGCGAGGGCGGGGAGCTGTTTTTT. The chain couples TRBV11-2 to TRBJ2-2; 8 bases agree with TRBD2. Per germline, CDR1 SGHAT and CDR2 FQNNGV. The V and J ends lost 5 bases and 7 bases, in that order; junction bases with no gene match: 12. This CDR3 has 16 amino acids.

The J gene is TRBJ2-1, the V gene TRBV6-1; no clear D. CDR1 and CDR2 (germline): MNHNS, SASEGT. CDR3 length equals 12 residues. The V end lost 2 bases, the J end lost 13 bases, and 12 bases lay between the germline ends. As DNA, the CDR3 is TGTGCCAGCAGTGAACACGGCGGTTCCCAGTTCTTC. The encoded protein is CASSEHGGSQFF.

CDR3 sequence reads: CASSLAWGGTRSYEQYF. Written as DNA, the CDR3 is TGTGCCAGCAGCTTAGCCTGGGGAGGGACTAGGAGCTACGAGCAGTACTTC. V is TRBV11-2 and J is TRBJ2-7; 8 bases align to TRBD2. The CDR3 is 17 amino acids. Per germline, CDR1 SGHAT and CDR2 FQNNGV. J gave up 3 bases and V 1 base, and 11 bases lay outside the gene matches.

This sequence joins TRBV11-2 and TRBJ2-1; 9 bases are a match to TRBD2. V trimming: 0 bases; J trimming: 7 bases; junction bases outside the gene matches: 4. The length of the CDR3 is 15 residues. CDR1 is SGHAT and CDR2 is FQNNGV in the germline V gene. The CDR3 DNA follows: TGTGCCAGCAGCTTAGAGGCTAGCGGGATTAATGAGCAGTTCTTC. The encoded protein is CASSLEASGINEQFF.

This clone was found many times. J is TRBJ1-6 and V is TRBV27, with no clear D. The CDR3 spans 15 residues. Germline lookup yields CDR1 MNHEY and CDR2 SMNVEV (reference sequence). Trimming pared 0 bases from V and 4 bases from J, leaving 7 bases between. The CDR3 here is CASSLSTTYNSPLHF. The CDR3 DNA reads as TGTGCCAGCAGTTTATCTACCACATATAATTCACCCCTCCACTTT.

This clone occurred many times. J is TRBJ2-7 and V is TRBV23-1; D remains unclear. TRBV23-1 carries the ORF label, with uncertain function. The length of the CDR3 is 12 residues. The V end was cut by 3 bases, the J end by 3 bases, with 6 bases between. The CDR3 region has the DNA TGCGCCAGCAGTCACAGCGTCTACGAGCAGTACTTC. Residues: CASSHSVYEQYF.

The gene calls are TRBV30 and TRBJ2-5; 12 bases align to TRBD1. The J call may be in error: the DNA end matches TRBJ2-7 better. This CDR3 spans 12 amino acids. Germline CDR1 GTSNPN, CDR2 SVGIG (reference sequence). CDR3 amino acids: CACGTGGNEQYF. The CDR3 DNA sequence: TGTGCCTGTGGGACAGGGGGCAACGAGCAGTACTTC.

This sequence joins TRBV18 and TRBJ2-5; 7 bases match TRBD1. CDR1 is KGHSH, CDR2 LQKENI, per germline. Germline trimming cut 5 bases from V and 2 bases from J; bases unmatched to any gene: 11. CDR3 length: 16 residues. The CDR3 coding sequence is TGTGCCAGCTCAACAATGGGCAGGGGGAAACAAGAGACCCAGTACTTC. Amino acid sequence: CASSTMGRGKQETQYF.